This T cell receptor beta chain was documented in a study of Tregs in tolerant kidney transplant recipients. Study-wide results and caveats: Biological reproducibility was not directly addressed, but technical replication error appeared minimal. In tolerant patients, donor-specific Tregs outgrew total Tregs, suggesting antigen-driven expansion. Expanding Tregs on activated donor B cells appeared to best identify donor-specific TCRbeta clones.

Worth noting for this clone: Antigen: not known.

Unstimulated regulatory T cells (CD4+CD25+CD127-), CD4+CD25- non-regulatory cells, CD4 and CD8 cells were FACS-sorted from thawed PBMCs. Profiling relied on immunoSEQ multiplex PCR, and the TCRdb table lists in-frame clones only, not all of them. This repertoire shows around 98,000 clones, approximately 93% found once; its top ten account for about 0.45%. This sequence was found in a human donor who received a combined kidney and bone marrow transplant. Sequenced material: CD4+ T cells from blood, taken before the transplant.

The CDR3 reads CASSFDRFYEQYF. CDR3 nucleotide sequence: TGTGCCAGCAGCTTCGACAGATTCTACGAGCAGTACTTC. This chain connects TRBV7-2 to TRBJ2-7; perhaps TRBD1 as D (5 bases). The CDR3 extends over 13 amino acids. From germline, CDR1 is SGHTA and CDR2 FQGNSA. Trimming removed 3 bases from V and 3 bases from J, with 9 bases in between.